Listed below are T cell receptor beta chains from one sample, sequenced in a study of Ad26.COV2.S vaccination and SARS-CoV-2 variants. Data came from immunoSEQ multiplex PCR; TCRdb stores just in-frame clones and leaves some out. Counted here are some 270,000 clones, about 83% occurring once; the ten biggest clones make up 2.9%. The sample consisted of peripheral blood, taken in a trial of Ad26.COV2.S vaccine versus placebo. Receptors originate from a person between 18 and 60 years old who received the Ad26.COV2.S COVID-19 vaccine or a placebo. The CDR3 runs from the conserved cysteine through the conserved F or W. Fields, in order: clone size, V gene, J gene, D gene, CDR3 protein, CDR3 DNA. D genes are given only for firm matches. Clone sizes are given selectively: once, few, many, or a class where the clone is expanded.

size: NA
V: TRBV7-3
J: TRBJ2-2
D: TRBD1
CDR3: CASSPGTGGSNTGELFF
DNA: TGTGCCAGCAGCCCCGGGACAGGGGGCAGTAACACCGGGGAGCTGTTTTTT

size: NA
V: TRBV27
J: TRBJ1-1
D: TRBD1
CDR3: CASSLRGGAWTEAFF
DNA: TGTGCCAGCAGTTTGAGAGGGGGCGCGTGGACTGAAGCTTTCTTT

size: once
V: TRBV5-4
J: TRBJ1-2
D: NA
CDR3: CASSPDNNYGYTF
DNA: TGTGCCAGCTCTCCGGACAACAACTATGGCTACACCTTC

size: once
V: TRBV6-6
J: TRBJ2-2
D: NA
CDR3: CASSYEGTITGELFF
DNA: TGTGCCAGCAGTTACGAGGGCACGATCACCGGGGAGCTGTTTTTT

size: NA
V: TRBV24-1
J: TRBJ1-1
D: NA
CDR3: CATSDPADNTEAFF
DNA: TGTGCCACCAGTGACCCTGCCGACAACACTGAAGCTTTCTTT

size: NA
V: TRBV3-1/TRBV3-2
J: TRBJ2-3
D: TRBD2
CDR3: CASSPLAGHTDTQYF
DNA: TGTGCCAGCAGCCCTTTAGCGGGACACACAGATACGCAGTATTTT

size: few
V: TRBV6-2/TRBV6-3
J: TRBJ1-2
D: NA
CDR3: CASSYRGANYGYTF
DNA: TGTGCCAGCAGTTACCGGGGAGCTAACTATGGCTACACCTTC

size: once
V: TRBV4-2
J: TRBJ1-1
D: NA
CDR3: CASSQGRLNTEAFF
DNA: TGTGCCAGCAGCCAGGGACGGTTGAACACTGAAGCTTTCTTT

size: NA
V: TRBV5-8
J: TRBJ1-1
D: NA
CDR3: CASSLDEFTEAFF
DNA: TGTGCCAGCAGCCTCGACGAGTTTACTGAAGCTTTCTTT

size: NA
V: TRBV19
J: TRBJ1-6
D: NA
CDR3: CASTSGALLGAPLHF
DNA: TGTGCCAGTACTTCAGGAGCCCTACTTGGAGCGCCCCTCCACTTT

size: once
V: TRBV3-1/TRBV3-2
J: TRBJ1-2
D: TRBD1
CDR3: CASSLGTGGNYGYTF
DNA: TGTGCCAGCAGCCTCGGAACAGGGGGTAACTATGGCTACACCTTC

size: NA
V: TRBV12-3/TRBV12-4
J: TRBJ1-1
D: NA
CDR3: CASSPDGYTEAFF
DNA: TGTGCCAGCAGCCCGGACGGATATACTGAAGCTTTCTTT

size: NA
V: TRBV6-5
J: TRBJ1-6
D: NA
CDR3: CASSYLHATGDSPLHF
DNA: TGTGCCAGCAGTTACCTTCATGCTACGGGGGATTCACCCCTCCACTTT

size: NA
V: TRBV10-3
J: TRBJ1-5
D: NA
CDR3: CAISADRNQPQHF
DNA: TGTGCCATCAGCGCCGACAGGAATCAGCCCCAGCATTTT

size: NA
V: TRBV5-6
J: TRBJ1-1
D: TRBD1
CDR3: CASSLGTGNTEAFF
DNA: TGTGCCAGCAGCTTGGGGACAGGGAACACTGAAGCTTTCTTT

size: NA
V: TRBV20-1
J: TRBJ2-1
D: TRBD2
CDR3: CSASMTSGFNEQFF
DNA: TGCAGTGCTAGTATGACTAGCGGTTTCAATGAGCAGTTCTTC

size: NA
V: TRBV25-1
J: TRBJ2-1
D: NA
CDR3: CASSVGVNNEQFF
DNA: TGTGCCAGCAGTGTAGGCGTAAACAATGAGCAGTTCTTC

size: NA
V: TRBV2
J: TRBJ1-6
D: NA
CDR3: CASSGGTLQDSNSPLHF
DNA: TGTGCCAGCAGTGGGGGGACGTTACAGGACTCTAATTCACCCCTCCACTTT

size: NA
V: TRBV5-1
J: TRBJ2-1
D: TRBD2
CDR3: CASSSLSSGGSYNEQFF
DNA: TGCGCCAGCAGCTCGCTCTCTAGCGGGGGCTCCTACAATGAGCAGTTCTTC

size: NA
V: TRBV6-5
J: TRBJ1-1
D: NA
CDR3: CASSQAVSMNTEAFF
DNA: TGTGCCAGCAGCCAGGCCGTTTCGATGAACACTGAAGCTTTCTTT

size: NA
V: TRBV30
J: TRBJ2-2
D: NA
CDR3: CAWSEGGADTGELFF
DNA: TGTGCCTGGAGTGAGGGGGGCGCGGACACCGGGGAGCTGTTTTTT

size: NA
V: TRBV7-2
J: TRBJ2-1
D: NA
CDR3: CASSWEAGGGNEQFF
DNA: TGTGCCAGCAGCTGGGAGGCAGGGGGGGGGAATGAGCAGTTCTTC

size: NA
V: TRBV11-2
J: TRBJ1-4
D: TRBD1
CDR3: CASSGRGTGYEKLFF
DNA: TGTGCCAGCAGCGGAAGAGGGACAGGGTACGAAAAACTGTTTTTT

size: few
V: TRBV7-9
J: TRBJ2-7
D: TRBD1
CDR3: CASSRGTGVSYEQYF
DNA: TGTGCCAGCAGCCGTGGGACAGGGGTTTCCTACGAGCAGTACTTC

size: few
V: TRBV6-6
J: TRBJ1-4
D: NA
CDR3: CASSYSTLGSPGKLFF
DNA: TGTGCCAGCAGTTACTCGACTTTAGGGTCACCTGGAAAACTGTTTTTT

size: few
V: TRBV7-9
J: TRBJ2-7
D: NA
CDR3: CASSLRDRSSYEQYF
DNA: TGTGCCAGCAGCTTACGTGACAGGAGCTCCTACGAGCAGTACTTC

size: NA
V: TRBV7-2
J: TRBJ2-1
D: TRBD2
CDR3: CASRGLAGDNEQFF
DNA: TGTGCCAGCAGGGGACTAGCGGGAGACAATGAGCAGTTCTTC

size: few
V: TRBV7-9
J: TRBJ1-2
D: NA
CDR3: CASSLAGSANYGYTF
DNA: TGTGCCAGCAGCTTAGCGGGATCAGCCAACTATGGCTACACCTTC

size: NA
V: TRBV18
J: TRBJ2-7
D: NA
CDR3: CASSPGHFSTYEQYF
DNA: TGTGCCAGCTCACCCGGACATTTTTCCACCTACGAGCAGTACTTC

size: few
V: TRBV12-3/TRBV12-4
J: TRBJ1-1
D: TRBD1
CDR3: CASSLPGGGAFF
DNA: TGTGCCAGCAGTCTACCAGGGGGCGGGGCTTTCTTT

size: NA
V: TRBV6-1
J: TRBJ2-7
D: NA
CDR3: CASSGRAGTGADEQYF
DNA: TGTGCCAGCAGTGGAAGAGCCGGGACGGGGGCCGACGAGCAGTACTTC

size: NA
V: TRBV29-1
J: TRBJ2-5
D: NA
CDR3: CSARGAKGTQYF
DNA: TGCAGCGCGCGGGGAGCGAAAGGGACCCAGTACTTC

size: NA
V: TRBV10-3
J: TRBJ1-2
D: NA
CDR3: CAISALFVGDNYGYTF
DNA: TGTGCCATCAGCGCCCTCTTTGTAGGGGATAACTATGGCTACACCTTC

size: NA
V: TRBV7-2
J: TRBJ2-3
D: NA
CDR3: CASSFRGTDTQYF
DNA: TGTGCCAGCAGCTTCCGAGGCACAGATACGCAGTATTTT

size: NA
V: TRBV5-4
J: TRBJ2-3
D: TRBD2
CDR3: CASSLTSGTGTDTQYF
DNA: TGTGCCAGCAGCTTGACTAGCGGGACGGGCACAGATACGCAGTATTTT

size: NA
V: TRBV19
J: TRBJ2-1
D: TRBD2
CDR3: CASNRGSLDEQFF
DNA: TGTGCCAGTAACCGCGGGAGTTTGGATGAGCAGTTCTTC

size: NA
V: TRBV6-6
J: TRBJ1-5
D: NA
CDR3: CASSYGQAPNQPQHF
DNA: TGTGCCAGCAGTTATGGGCAGGCCCCCAATCAGCCCCAGCATTTT

size: NA
V: TRBV24-1
J: TRBJ2-5
D: TRBD2
CDR3: CATTSSGRDQETQYF
DNA: TGTGCCACCACGTCCTCCGGGAGGGACCAAGAGACCCAGTACTTC

size: NA
V: TRBV4-2
J: TRBJ2-3
D: NA
CDR3: CASSQDKVGLDTQYF
DNA: TGTGCCAGCAGCCAAGATAAGGTGGGCTTAGATACGCAGTATTTT

size: NA
V: TRBV4-2
J: TRBJ1-5
D: TRBD1
CDR3: CASSPDLDRASNQPQHF
DNA: TGTGCCAGCAGCCCCGACTTGGACAGGGCTAGCAATCAGCCCCAGCATTTT

size: few
V: TRBV7-2
J: TRBJ1-2
D: NA
CDR3: CASSFLPNGVGNYGYTF
DNA: TGTGCCAGCAGCTTCCTACCTAACGGGGTCGGAAACTATGGCTACACCTTC

size: NA
V: TRBV30
J: TRBJ1-6
D: NA
CDR3: CAWSSNSPLHF
DNA: TGTGCCTGGAGTAGTAATTCACCCCTCCACTTT